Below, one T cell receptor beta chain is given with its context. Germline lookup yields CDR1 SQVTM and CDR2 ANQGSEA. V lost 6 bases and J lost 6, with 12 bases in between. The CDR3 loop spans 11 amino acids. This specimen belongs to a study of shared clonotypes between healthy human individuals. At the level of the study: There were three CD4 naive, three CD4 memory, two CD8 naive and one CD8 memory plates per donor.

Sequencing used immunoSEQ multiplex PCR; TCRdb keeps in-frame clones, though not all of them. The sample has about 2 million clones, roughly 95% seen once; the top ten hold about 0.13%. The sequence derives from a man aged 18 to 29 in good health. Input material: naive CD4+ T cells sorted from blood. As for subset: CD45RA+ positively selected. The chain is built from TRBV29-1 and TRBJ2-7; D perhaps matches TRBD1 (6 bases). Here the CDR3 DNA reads TGCAGCGTATCTCAGGGGTCCGAGCAGTACTTC. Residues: CSVSQGSEQYF.